This T cell receptor (beta chain) was identified in a study of blood T cell repertoires in COVID-19. Overall study context: The study drew acute and convalescent COVID-19 samples from the United States, Italy and Spain.

This table comes from immunoSEQ multiplex PCR, and its TCRdb copy is limited to in-frame clones, with some not included. The sample includes 410,000 or so clones, 75% to 90% seen only once; the top ten take around 1.5%. Germline V gene data show CDR1 as SGHNT and CDR2 as YYREEE (reference sequence). The CDR3 sequence is 15 residues long. The ends lost 1 base at V and 5 bases at J; junction bases unmatched: 8. V is TRBV5-4 and J is TRBJ2-7; 8 bases fit TRBD1. This sequence was found in a middle-aged woman with COVID-19, enrolled during active disease. Sequencing input: peripheral blood. CDR3 in DNA: TGTGCCAGCAGCTTGTTAGGGGACAGGTTAGACGAGCAGTACTTC. It translates to CASSLLGDRLDEQYF.